This T cell receptor (beta chain) was retrieved from a study of regulatory T cells in long-lasting Graves disease (dated by TCRdb to the early 2020s). About the full investigation: Antithyroid drugs had been taken for less than 3 months by newly diagnosed Graves' disease patients. Persistent Graves' disease patients were compared with newly diagnosed Graves' disease patients by peripheral blood TCR sequencing and RNA sequencing. The study took place in China and was registered as a clinical trial. TCR sequencing covered about 13 persistent and some 20 newly diagnosed Graves' disease patients, around 33 samples in total.

The library relied on multiplex PCR. Reads for this sample came from an Illumina HiSeq 4000. To build TCR beta libraries, CDR3 regions were amplified by Arm-PCR using iRepertoire HTBI primers. Before sequencing, the PCR products underwent gel purification. Per the original workflow: Gene usage analysis of CDR3 amino acid clonotypes used the 60 to 75 TRBV and more than 13 TRBJ segments found across samples. Filtered high-quality paired reads were merged into contigs using COPE and FqMerger. BLAST was used to align contigs to the IMGT TRBV, TRBD and TRBJ reference genes, and CDR3 was defined following IMGT. Any clonotype with a frequency above 0.1% was counted as a highly expanded clone. Shannon entropy served as the measure of repertoire diversity, while the Gini coefficient captured V-J evenness. Clonotypes shared by more than one individual were considered public. TCRdb redid the processing of the public reads, applying fastp at Q25 and MiXCR, and retained in-frame beta chains. Each record represents a unique CDR3 protein, reported with the most common genes and DNA among its rows. Here the V and J calls rest on TCRdb's processing, not on the authors' analysis. Here the sample has over 450,000 distinct CDR3 sequences; about 12% occur a single time. The ten biggest clones cover almost 9% of the sample.

As encoded in the germline V gene, CDR1 is SGHTA while CDR2 is FQGNSA. Its CDR3 holds 16 amino acids, cysteine through phenylalanine. Only the CDR3 DNA is retained, 48 bases long and in frame from the first base. Unmatched junction bases come to 12, with V trimmed by 4 bases and J by 9 bases. The time point label for this specimen denotes: newly diagnosed GD, antithyroid drugs for less than 3 months. RNA was extracted from PBMCs in TRIzol for both TCR sequencing and RNA sequencing. The diagnosis of Graves' disease was made according to American Thyroid Association guidelines. Patients for the study were recruited at an endocrinology department in Xi'an, China. Each patient gave about 9.1 milliliters of peripheral blood, collected in an EDTA anticoagulant tube. PBMCs were isolated by Ficoll Paque Plus density gradient separation without further T cell sorting. RNA quality was checked with an Agilent 2100 Bioanalyzer and agarose gel, and concentration with a NanoDrop 2000.

In this sample, this clonotype turned up many times. There is no known antigen for this receptor. Base quality data are lacking; no much larger clone is found one base away. General findings and caveats noted by the study authors: Because the primary lesion, thyroid tissue, could not be accessed, the study looked at peripheral blood alone. TRBV28, TRBJ1-2 and TRBJ2-5 were preferentially used in persistent disease, while TRBV20-1 and TRBJ2-1 were favored in newly diagnosed disease. Sequencing and analysis were restricted to the TCR beta chain. Persistent Graves' disease patients showed lower TCR Shannon entropy and fewer highly expanded clones than newly diagnosed patients, suggesting clonal expansion. As a limitation, the authors acknowledged that the small sample size may reduce accuracy. More public clonotypes were shared among persistent patients (over 2,500) than among newly diagnosed patients (under 1,000).

This same sample was also taken into another study, of T cells in Graves' hyperthyroidism and ophthalmopathy. As noted in the second study: A patient counted as having stable Graves' hyperthyroidism if no progression to ophthalmopathy occurred over 18 months of follow-up. Hyperthyroidism patients were newly diagnosed, had a disease duration of under 2 months, and were aged 18 to 65 years. Exclusion was applied to patients with uncontrolled infections, other autoimmune diseases, pregnancy or lactation. Diagnoses relied on clinical symptoms, serum thyroxine and TRAb, thyroid ultrasound and orbital computed tomography. A first-round RT-PCR of the TCR CDR3 used the HTBI primer set with the Qiagen OneStep RT-PCR kit. Most expanded thyroid clonotypes (frequency above 0.001) were also detected in blood, suggesting blood repertoires may reflect thyroid immune responses. A 13 V-J signature model separated ophthalmopathy from stable hyperthyroidism, with just over 85% sensitivity and just under 84% specificity in cross-validation and 80%/75% in testing. In validation, progression to ophthalmopathy was predicted by the model with 55% to 71% sensitivity and around 75% specificity, a median of roughly 6.4 months before onset. TCR V-J signatures able to tell the groups apart were searched for in a discovery cohort of approximately 95 patients, of whom fewer than 45 had Graves' ophthalmopathy and about 60 had stable Graves' hyperthyroidism. An independent validation cohort of 18 to 20 hyperthyroidism patients and 17 patients who later progressed to ophthalmopathy tested prospective prediction of ophthalmopathy. The roughly 91 discovery patients were randomly split 7:3 into training and test sets. The study also compared thyroid tissue and blood T-cell repertoires from about six Graves' hyperthyroidism patients. After blood sampling, hyperthyroidism patients were treated with methimazole at a starting dose of 30 mg daily, and ophthalmopathy patients were treated with high-dose intravenous methylprednisolone. A second multiplex PCR round built the libraries, followed by size selection and purification. Paired-end sequencing of the libraries was performed with 100 bp reads on an Illumina HiSeq2000. Raw data were processed with SOAPnuke, discarding reads with adapters, uncalled bases, mean Phred below 15, or no exact constant-primer or identifier match. High-quality paired reads were merged using COPE v1.2.5, and each unique nucleotide sequence was defined as a clonotype. MiTCR v1.1 was used to align the clonotypes against IMGT TRBV, TRBD and TRBJ reference segments. Analysis was restricted to V-J combinations with a frequency above 0.0001, which covered approximately 99% of repertoires. The TCS score was defined as F50 (clonal expansion) divided by E x V (chaos), with BLOSUM62-based TCRdist calculated between CDR3 peptides within each V-J. Welch's t-statistics and random forest reduced roughly 540 V-J features to 10 to 15, which were used in a naive Bayes classifier (R e1071). No statistical method was used to set the sample size in advance, and investigators knew the group allocation. The paper reports TCR Vbeta CDR3 sequencing of roughly 140 peripheral blood samples: approximately 43 ophthalmopathy, fewer than 80 hyperthyroidism and around 17 progressor patients.

The receptor was isolated from a woman aged 30 to 39 with Graves disease. Donor details come from another sample of the same person, matched by shared clones. The V gene is TRBV7-2 and the J gene is TRBJ2-2; TRBD1 lines up with 9 middle nucleotides. Specimen: peripheral blood mononuclear cells (PBMCs), collected at new diagnosis, from a patient treated with antithyroid drugs. The CDR3 sequence is CASSWDRVPNARELFF. At the DNA level, the sequence is TGTGCCAGCAGCTGGGACAGGGTTCCCAACGCCCGGGAGCTGTTTTTT.